This T cell receptor (beta chain) was profiled in a study of OX40 agonist ivuxolimab in advanced cancers. Trimming stripped 1 base from V and 3 bases from J, with 12 bases between. Germline CDR1 reads LNHDA; CDR2 reads SQIVND (reference sequence). This CDR3 is 15 amino acids long. Libraries were prepared by immunoSEQ multiplex PCR; TCRdb keeps only in-frame clonotypes and omits some of them. This sample has some 28,000 clones; about 86% occur once, and the top ten carry around 28%. The source material was CD4+ or CD8+ T cells sorted from blood, sampled in a trial of the OX40 agonist ivuxolimab. This sequence was found in an adult with an advanced solid tumor such as melanoma, head and neck, liver or kidney cancer. V is TRBV19 and J is TRBJ1-1, with D tentatively TRBD1 (5 bases). CDR3 residues: CASSIVQGIDTEAFF. CDR3 coding DNA: TGTGCCAGTAGTATAGTGCAGGGTATCGACACTGAAGCTTTCTTT.